One and the same sample provided the 21 T cell receptor beta chains below, sequenced in a study of T cell responses to AZD1222 COVID-19 vaccine. Assay used: immunoSEQ multiplex PCR; TCRdb lists only in-frame clones, some missing. The sample shows about 130,000 clones, about nine tenths of them seen only once. This specimen consisted of peripheral blood, obtained on day 0 of AZD1222 vaccination. The receptors derive from an adult in good health.

V and J are TRBV19 and TRBJ1-5; D might be TRBD1 (5 bases). There are 13 residues in the CDR3. The V gene lost 3 bases and the J gene lost 7 bases, with 10 bases spanning the gap. Germline CDR1 LNHDA, CDR2 SQIVND (reference sequence). Here the CDR3 DNA reads TGTGCCAGTAGTATGTCAGGGTACCAGCCCCAGCATTTT. This translates into CASSMSGYQPQHF.

The V gene is TRBV5-1, the J gene TRBJ2-3; perhaps TRBD1 as D (5 bases). The CDR3 runs 15 residues. The germline gives CDR1 SGHRS, CDR2 YFSETQ. V was shortened by 4 bases and J by 1 base, with 13 bases between the two germline ends. CDR3 sequence (DNA): TGCGCCAGCAGCGACCAGGGTTCGGGCACAGATACGCAGTATTTT. Encoded protein: CASSDQGSGTDTQYF. Variable domain in full (rest from reference TRBV5-1 and TRBJ2-3): KAGVTQTPRYLIKTRGQQVTLSCSPISGHRSVSWYQQTPGQGLQFLFEYFSETQRNKGNFPGRFSGRQFSNSRSEMNVSTLELGDSALYLCASSDQGSGTDTQYFGPGTRLTVL.

V gene TRBV7-8 combines with J gene TRBJ2-7, with D possibly TRBD1 on 6 matching bases. CDR3 length: 14 amino acids. Germline V gene lookup returns CDR1 SGHVS and CDR2 FQNEAQ. Trimming took off 3 bases at V and 7 bases at J, with 16 bases between the two ends. The CDR3: CASSFWGQQGEQYF. In nucleotides, the CDR3 is TGTGCCAGCAGCTTTTGGGGGCAGCAGGGTGAGCAGTACTTC. Filled out from reference TRBV7-8 and TRBJ2-7, the complete variable domain reads GAGVSQSPRYKVAKRGQDVALRCDPISGHVSLFWYQQALGQGPEFLTYFQNEAQLDKSGLPSDRFFAERPEGSVSTLKIQRTQQEDSAVYLCASSFWGQQGEQYFGPGTRLTVT.

The chain carries TRBV7-9 and TRBJ1-2; 7 bases are a match to TRBD1. This CDR3 contains 15 residues. V lost 7 bases to trimming and J lost 7 bases; unmatched junction nucleotides: 15. Germline CDR1 is SEHNR and CDR2 is FQNEAQ (reference sequence). The CDR3 protein is CASNDLRQGSIGYTF. As DNA, the CDR3 is TGTGCCAGCAACGACCTTCGACAGGGATCGATTGGCTACACCTTC.

The CDR3 spells CATSGGPLPMTEAFF. The CDR3, as DNA: TGTGCCACTTCAGGGGGACCTTTACCTATGACTGAAGCTTTCTTT. The V and J genes are TRBV6-5 and TRBJ1-1; 7 positions match TRBD1. The CDR3 is made up of 15 amino acids. The V and J ends lost 10 bases and 5 bases, in that order; junction bases with no gene match: 16. Germline lookup yields CDR1 MNHEY and CDR2 SVGAGI.

The gene calls are TRBV7-8 and TRBJ1-1; D call uncertain. Germline CDR1 is SGHVS and CDR2 is FQNEAQ. CDR3 size: 14 residues. Trimming pared 2 bases from V and 5 bases from J, leaving 12 bases between. The CDR3 sequence: CASSLNVAGTEAFF. The DNA for the CDR3 is TGTGCCAGCAGCTTAAATGTTGCTGGGACTGAAGCTTTCTTT.

This clone appeared once. This chain links TRBV9 with TRBJ2-5; 15 bases fit TRBD2. CDR3 length: 16 amino acids. Losses at the gene ends were 3 bases for V and 4 bases for J; bases not matched to a gene: 4. Per germline, CDR1 SGDLS and CDR2 YYNGEE. The CDR3 bases are TGTGCCAGCAGCGCGCCGGGACTAGCGGGGGGAGAGACCCAGTACTTC. Amino acids: CASSAPGLAGGETQYF.

This chain connects TRBV15 to TRBJ1-6, with unresolved D. This CDR3 contains 12 residues. Germline assignment: CDR1 LNHNV and CDR2 YYDKDF (reference sequence). Between the trimmed V and J ends, which lost 3 bases and 8 bases, there was a span of 5 bases. DNA for the CDR3: TGTGCCACCAGCAGCAGTTATTCACCCCTCCACTTT. Amino acid sequence: CATSSSYSPLHF.

The chain links TRBV5-1 to TRBJ1-1; D remains unclear. Trimming removed 0 bases at V and 5 bases at J, with 17 bases between. The CDR3 has 16 residues. From germline, CDR1 is SGHRS and CDR2 YFSETQ. The CDR3 nucleotides are TGCGCCAGCAGCTTGGCGCTCCTGGATGTGGGGACTGAAGCTTTCTTT. Its translation is CASSLALLDVGTEAFF.

CDR3 DNA: TGTGCCAGCAGTTCCCATGCGGTCAGGGACACCATATATTTT. This translates into CASSSHAVRDTIYF. This chain connects TRBV6-5 to TRBJ1-3; D possibly corresponds to TRBD1 (5 bases). Germline V lookup: CDR1 MNHEY, CDR2 SVGAGI. V was pared by 4 bases and J by 8 bases, with 15 bases between. This CDR3 comprises 14 residues.

This chain joins TRBV30 and TRBJ1-6; 7 positions agree with TRBD1. CDR3 length: 13 amino acids. V trimming: 5 bases; J trimming: 7 bases; junction bases outside the gene matches: 5. Per germline, CDR1 GTSNPN and CDR2 SVGIG (reference sequence). The CDR3 region is CAWGDSYNSPLHF. CDR3 coding DNA: TGTGCCTGGGGGGACAGCTACAATTCACCCCTCCACTTT.

The genes are TRBV30 and TRBJ2-1; perhaps TRBD1 as D (5 bases). Germline-derived CDR1 and CDR2 are GTSNPN and SVGIG (reference sequence). V lost 3 bases to trimming and J lost 2 bases, with 5 bases between them. The CDR3 sequence is 12 residues long. The CDR3 DNA reads as TGTGCCTGGAGAGGGGCCTACAATGAGCAGTTCTTC. Amino acids: CAWRGAYNEQFF.

V gene TRBV19 combines with J gene TRBJ2-2; D unclear. V was pared by 5 bases and J by 1 base, with 8 bases between. This CDR3 spans 14 amino acids. CDR1 is LNHDA and CDR2 is SQIVND in the germline V gene (reference sequence). CDR3 region: CASSGLGNTGELFF. Here the CDR3 DNA reads TGTGCCAGTAGTGGTCTGGGGAACACCGGGGAGCTGTTTTTT.

The V and J genes are TRBV10-1 and TRBJ1-1; D is possibly TRBD1 (5 bases). With 0 bases removed from V and 0 bases from J, the gap between germline ends came to 8 bases. Germline loops: CDR1 WNHNN, CDR2 SYGVQD (reference sequence). This CDR3 is 15 amino acids long. The CDR3 nucleotides read TGCGCCAGCAGTGAGTCGGGGCAGATGAACACTGAAGCTTTCTTT. Amino acid sequence: CASSESGQMNTEAFF.

The chain joins TRBV11-2 to TRBJ2-1, with 8 nucleotides matching TRBD1. Losses at the gene ends were 2 bases for V and 6 bases for J; bases not matched to a gene: 15. This CDR3 has 18 residues. Per the germline V gene, CDR1 is SGHAT and CDR2 is FQNNGV. The CDR3 nucleotides read TGTGCCAGCAGCTTAATAAATTCGCTTGCAGGGGGCGTCAATGAGCAGTTCTTC. Protein: CASSLINSLAGGVNEQFF.

The chain has TRBV13 and TRBJ2-1; 8 positions agree with TRBD1. CDR3 length: 14 residues. Germline trimming cut 3 bases from V and 8 bases from J; bases unmatched to any gene: 6. Germline CDR1 PRHDT, CDR2 FYEKMQ (reference sequence). DNA for the CDR3: TGTGCCAGCAGCTTGCGACAGGGGAAATATGAGCAGTTCTTC. Translation: CASSLRQGKYEQFF. Full variable domain (missing parts from reference TRBV13 and TRBJ2-1): AAGVIQSPRHLIKEKRETATLKCYPIPRHDTVYWYQQGPGQDPQFLISFYEKMQSDKGSIPDRFSAQQFSDYHSELNMSSLELGDSALYFCASSLRQGKYEQFFGPGTRLTVL.

This clone turned up a few times. The chain has TRBV4-3 and TRBJ1-2, with a weak D call TRBD1 (6 bases). V was clipped by 4 bases and J by 5 bases, with 8 bases between them. Germline V gives CDR1 LGHNA, CDR2 YSLEER. The CDR3 contains 12 residues. This CDR3 is CASSRGAYGYTF. The CDR3 DNA sequence: TGCGCCAGCAGCCGGGGGGCATATGGCTACACCTTC.

The chain couples TRBV7-2 to TRBJ1-1; D unresolved. The length of the CDR3 is 14 residues. Per the germline V gene, CDR1 is SGHTA and CDR2 is FQGNSA. V was pared by 4 bases and J by 5 bases, with 14 bases between. The CDR3 DNA reads as TGTGCCAGCAGCTCCCCGAGCAGGTTGACTGAAGCTTTCTTT. This sequence encodes CASSSPSRLTEAFF.

The V gene is TRBV30, the J gene TRBJ2-7, with D unresolved. The CDR3 sequence is 11 residues long. The V end was cut by 1 base, the J end by 6 bases, with 7 bases between. Germline V gene lookup returns CDR1 GTSNPN and CDR2 SVGIG (reference sequence). The chain's CDR3 is CAWSGGGEQYF. The CDR3 region has the DNA TGTGCCTGGAGTGGGGGTGGCGAGCAGTACTTC.

V is TRBV19 and J is TRBJ2-3, with D hard to call. Germline CDR1 reads LNHDA; CDR2 reads SQIVND (reference sequence). Deletions cut 5 bases from V and 0 bases from J, with 9 bases between. This CDR3 spans 14 amino acids. CDR3 nucleotide sequence: TGTGCCAGTAGTCCGGCAGCTAGCACAGATACGCAGTATTTT. Its translation is CASSPAASTDTQYF.

J is TRBJ2-1 and V is TRBV12-3 or TRBV12-4; no definite D call. V lost 3 bases, J lost 6 bases, and 6 bases lay in between. The CDR3 is 12 amino acids. The DNA of the CDR3 is TGTGCCAGCAGTTTCTGGGGCAATGAGCAGTTCTTC. Translating gives CASSFWGNEQFF.